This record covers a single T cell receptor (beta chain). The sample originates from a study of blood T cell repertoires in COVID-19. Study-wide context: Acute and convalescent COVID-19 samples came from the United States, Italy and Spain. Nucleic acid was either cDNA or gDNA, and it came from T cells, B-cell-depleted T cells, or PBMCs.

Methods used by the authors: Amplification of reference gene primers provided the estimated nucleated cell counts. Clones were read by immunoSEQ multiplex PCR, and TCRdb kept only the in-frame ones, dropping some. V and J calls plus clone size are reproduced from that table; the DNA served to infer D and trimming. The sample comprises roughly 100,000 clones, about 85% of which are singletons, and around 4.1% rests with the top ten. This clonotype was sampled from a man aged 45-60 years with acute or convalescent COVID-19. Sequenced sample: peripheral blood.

The DNA for the CDR3 is TGTGCCAGCAGCCTTGGACAGGGGGCAGGTGGCTACACCTTC. Translated, it gives CASSLGQGAGGYTF. The chain couples TRBV7-9 to TRBJ1-2, with 11 bases aligning to TRBD1. Per the germline V gene, CDR1 is SEHNR and CDR2 is FQNEAQ (reference sequence). CDR3 length equals 14 residues. V dropped 5 bases and J dropped 7; count of bases not matched to a gene: 6.